Following are 9 T cell receptor beta chains from one sample sequenced in a study of Graves' ophthalmopathy and Graves' hyperthyroidism. RNA transcripts were the source from which TCR beta CDR3 regions were amplified. Investigators did first-round RT-PCR with HTBI primers, then second-round multiplex PCR. A single record per CDR3 protein comes from TCRdb applying MiXCR to the multiplex PCR reads. The repertoire holds 200,000 to 250,000 distinct CDR3 sequences, with 45% to 55% as singletons. Source material: peripheral blood. The receptors were sampled from an adult man with Graves' ophthalmopathy.

This clonotype was counted only a few times. The chain carries TRBV6-1 and TRBJ1-1, with D uncertain. The CDR3 sequence is 12 residues long. Germline-derived CDR1 and CDR2 are MNHNS and SASEGT. The ends were cut back, 6 bases at V and 0 bases at J, with 5 bases in the middle. In nucleotides, the CDR3 is TGTGCCAGCAGGACGGTGAACACTGAAGCTTTCTTT. Residues: CASRTVNTEAFF.

This clonotype has more than one count but fewer than ten. The rearrangement joins TRBV13 to TRBJ2-6; 9 bases are shared with TRBD1. The germline V gene has CDR1 PRHDT and CDR2 FYEKMQ (reference sequence). Trimming at V came to 3 bases and at J to 1 base, leaving 4 bases not matched to a gene. The CDR3 extends over 17 amino acids. In DNA form, the CDR3 reads TGTGCCAGCAGCTTGGGGACAGGGTTGTCTGGGGCCAACGTCCTGACTTTC. Its protein is CASSLGTGLSGANVLTF. Drawing the rest from reference TRBV13 and TRBJ2-6, the complete variable domain is AAGVIQSPRHLIKEKRETATLKCYPIPRHDTVYWYQQGPGQDPQFLISFYEKMQSDKGSIPDRFSAQQFSDYHSELNMSSLELGDSALYFCASSLGTGLSGANVLTFGAGSRLTVL.

This rearrangement joins TRBV7-9 to TRBJ1-1, with 12 bases that match TRBD1. With V trimmed by 4 bases and J by 2 bases, 17 bases remained unmatched. CDR3 length: 20 residues. Germline-derived CDR1 and CDR2 are SEHNR and FQNEAQ (reference sequence). The CDR3 DNA reads as TGTGCCAGCAGCTCCACACCCGGGGCAGGGACAGGGGGCACCAACACTGAAGCTTTCTTT. Translated: CASSSTPGAGTGGTNTEAFF.

This rearrangement joins TRBV7-3 to TRBJ1-4; D remains ambiguous. Trimming took off 4 bases at V and 6 bases at J, with 6 bases between the two ends. The CDR3 is 12 amino acids. Germline CDR1 reads SGHTA; CDR2 reads FQGTGA. In DNA, the CDR3 is TGTGCCAGCAGCTCCAATGATGAAAAACTGTTTTTT. It codes for CASSSNDEKLFF. Based on the CDR3 plus reference TRBV7-3 and TRBJ1-4, the full variable domain is GAGVSQTPSNKVTEKGKYVELRCDPISGHTALYWYRQSLGQGPEFLIYFQGTGAADDSGLPNDRFFAVRPEGSVSTLKIQRTERGDSAVYLCASSSNDEKLFFGSGTQLSVL.

This clonotype was detected ten times or more. J is TRBJ2-5 and V is TRBV7-9; D remains unclear. V was trimmed by 6 bases and J by 5 bases, leaving 10 bases between them. CDR3 length equals 12 residues. Germline-derived CDR1 and CDR2 are SEHNR and FQNEAQ (reference sequence). CDR3 loop: CASSLMGETQYF. For the CDR3, the DNA is TGTGCCAGCAGTCTAATGGGGGAGACCCAGTACTTC.

This sequence joins TRBV7-3 and TRBJ2-7; 8 bases map to TRBD1. In germline, CDR1 is SGHTA, CDR2 FQGTGA. Unmatched junction bases numbered 5, after V lost 5 bases and J lost 5 bases. CDR3 length equals 13 residues. The CDR3 DNA follows: TGTGCCAGCAGCCCTTCACAGGGGGACGAGCAGTACTTC. This codes for CASSPSQGDEQYF.

Note on this clonotype: At one of its ends the junction is not consistent with the germline gene, which may arise from a read error. The chain has TRBV2 and TRBJ1-4; tentatively, D is TRBD1 (6 bases). The CDR3 consists of 13 residues. Germline V gene sequence: CDR1 SNHLY, CDR2 FYNNEI. CDR3 loop: CASSVQGNQKLFF. In DNA, the CDR3 is TGTGCCAGCAGTGTACAGGGTAATCAAAAACTGTTTTTT.

This sequence joins TRBV19 and TRBJ1-1; TRBD1 matches 8 bases. V lost 9 bases, J lost 4 bases, and 16 bases stayed unmatched. Germline CDR1 is LNHDA and CDR2 is SQIVND (reference sequence). The CDR3 has 16 residues. This CDR3 is CASSFFQGARGTEAFF. CDR3 DNA: TGTGCCAGCAGTTTTTTTCAGGGGGCAAGAGGCACTGAAGCTTTCTTT.

V usage is TRBV7-2 and J usage is TRBJ2-2; 12 bases match TRBD2. V lost 2 bases, J lost 5 bases, and 9 bases stayed unmatched. Germline V gene sequence: CDR1 SGHTA, CDR2 FQGNSA. The CDR3 extends over 18 amino acids. CDR3 loop: CASSLRPSGGAKTGELFF. The DNA for the CDR3 is TGTGCCAGCAGCTTAAGACCTAGCGGGGGGGCAAAAACCGGGGAGCTGTTTTTT.